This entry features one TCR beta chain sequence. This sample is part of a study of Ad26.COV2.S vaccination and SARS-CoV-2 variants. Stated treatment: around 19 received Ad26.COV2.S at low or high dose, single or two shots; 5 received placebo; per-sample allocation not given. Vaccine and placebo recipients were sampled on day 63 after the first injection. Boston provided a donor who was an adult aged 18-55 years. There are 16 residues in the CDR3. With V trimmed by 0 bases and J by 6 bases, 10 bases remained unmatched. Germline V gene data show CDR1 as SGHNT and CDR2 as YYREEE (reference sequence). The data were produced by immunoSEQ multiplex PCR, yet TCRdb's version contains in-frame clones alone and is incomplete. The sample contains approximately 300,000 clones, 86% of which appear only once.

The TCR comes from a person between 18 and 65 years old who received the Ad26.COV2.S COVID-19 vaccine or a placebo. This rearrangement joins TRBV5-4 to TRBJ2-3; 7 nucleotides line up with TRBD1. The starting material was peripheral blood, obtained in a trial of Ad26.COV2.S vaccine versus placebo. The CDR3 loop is CASSLGIGGNMDTQYF. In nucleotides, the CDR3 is TGTGCCAGCAGCTTGGGGATAGGGGGCAATATGGATACGCAGTATTTT.